A single sample is the source of the 30 T cell receptor beta chains below, sequenced in a study of shared clonotypes between healthy human individuals. Method: immunoSEQ multiplex PCR; TCRdb's copy keeps in-frame clones and lacks some. The repertoire holds around 2.1 million clones, with approximately 94% as singletons. The sequencing input was naive CD4+ T cells sorted from blood. As to subset: CD45RA+ positively selected. The receptor set was obtained from a man younger than 30 in good health.

This chain uses TRBV6-1 with TRBJ2-1, with a weak D call TRBD2 (5 bases). V lost 10 bases, J lost 6 bases, and 13 bases lay in between. The CDR3 sequence is 12 residues long. The germline V gene encodes CDR1 MNHNS and CDR2 SASEGT. The CDR3 spells CATRDSTNEQFF. The DNA of the CDR3 is TGTGCCACCCGGGATTCTACCAATGAGCAGTTCTTC.

This chain connects TRBV7-8 to TRBJ2-7; D is ambiguous. The V gene's germline CDR1 is SGHVS and CDR2 FQNEAQ. This CDR3 spans 11 amino acids. Trimming shortened V by 5 bases and J by 9 bases, and 11 bases separated the two germline ends. DNA for the CDR3: TGTGCCAGCAGCCCATTTGTCCGGCAGTACTTC. Protein sequence: CASSPFVRQYF.

The gene calls are TRBV25-1 and TRBJ2-5; 8 bases map to TRBD1. The CDR3 has 13 amino acids. Germline values: CDR1 MGHDK, CDR2 SYGVNS. V lost 6 bases to trimming and J lost 5 bases; unmatched junction nucleotides: 5. In DNA form, the CDR3 reads TGTGCCAGCAGCCGAAGGACAGGGGAGACCCAGTACTTC. It translates to CASSRRTGETQYF.

The V gene is TRBV10-3, the J gene TRBJ2-3; TRBD2 matches 10 bases. V shed 3 bases and J 3 bases; nucleotides not matched to a gene: 3. This CDR3 is built from 15 residues. The germline V gene encodes CDR1 ENHRY and CDR2 SYGVKD. CDR3 amino acids: CAISEGLAETDTQYF. CDR3 sequence (DNA): TGTGCCATCAGTGAAGGACTAGCGGAAACAGATACGCAGTATTTT.

The chain has TRBV6-5 and TRBJ2-1; a weak D match, TRBD2 (6 bases). Germline V gene data show CDR1 as MNHEY and CDR2 as SVGAGI. This CDR3 contains 14 residues. V shed 2 bases and J shed 7 bases, with 12 bases lying between them. CDR3 DNA: TGTGCCAGCAGTTACAAACTCAGCGGGAATGAGCAGTTCTTC. Protein: CASSYKLSGNEQFF.

V is TRBV7-6 and J is TRBJ2-5; D is unresolved. Germline values: CDR1 SGHVS, CDR2 FNYEAQ. V lost 3 bases and J 5 bases, leaving 7 bases between the germline ends. This CDR3 spans 12 amino acids. The CDR3 sequence: CASSFPAETQYF. CDR3 coding DNA: TGTGCCAGCAGCTTCCCAGCGGAGACCCAGTACTTC.

The chain is built from TRBV5-1 and TRBJ1-5, with a possible D match to TRBD1 (6 bases). The germline CDR1 and CDR2 sequences are SGHRS and YFSETQ. The CDR3 runs to 15 residues. Trimming shortened V by 0 bases and J by 4 bases, and 11 bases separated the two germline ends. CDR3 sequence reads: CASSLGGQINQPQHF. The DNA of the CDR3 is TGCGCCAGCAGCTTGGGTGGACAGATTAATCAGCCCCAGCATTTT.

As for this clone: Additional DNA sequences in this sample encode the identical CDR3. J is TRBJ2-3 and V is TRBV2; TRBD2 agrees at 9 bases. This CDR3 contains 16 residues. The trim removed 1 base at V and 1 base at J, leaving 3 bases unmatched. CDR1 and CDR2 from the germline V gene are SNHLY and FYNNEI. The CDR3 is CASSEGASGGTDTQYF. In nucleotides, the CDR3 is TGTGCCAGCAGTGAAGGTGCTAGCGGGGGCACAGATACGCAGTATTTT.

This chain joins TRBV14 and TRBJ2-1, with D possibly being TRBD2 (6 bases). Germline V gene data show CDR1 as SGHDN and CDR2 as FVKESK. The CDR3 spans 16 residues. With 3 bases removed from V and 7 bases from J, the gap between germline ends came to 19 bases. The CDR3 DNA sequence: TGTGCCAGCAGCCACACTAGGACTACTGTCCAGAATGAGCAGTTCTTC. It is translated as CASSHTRTTVQNEQFF.

The chain links TRBV7-2 to TRBJ2-7; D might be TRBD2 (6 bases). The ends were cut back, 6 bases at V and 2 bases at J, with 14 bases in the middle. Germline-derived CDR1 and CDR2 are SGHTA and FQGNSA. The CDR3 is 14 residues long. The CDR3 loop is CASRETGTPYEQYF. The DNA of the CDR3 is TGTGCCAGCAGGGAGACCGGGACTCCCTACGAGCAGTACTTC. Combining the CDR3 with reference TRBV7-2 and TRBJ2-7 gives the whole variable domain GAGVSQSPSNKVTEKGKDVELRCDPISGHTALYWYRQSLGQGLEFLIYFQGNSAPDKSGLPSDRFSAERTGGSVSTLTIQRTQQEDSAVYLCASRETGTPYEQYFGPGTRLTVT.

The V call is TRBV12-5, the J call TRBJ1-1; tentative D call: TRBD1 (5 bases). The CDR3 totals 14 residues. Trimming stripped 0 bases from V and 4 bases from J, with 9 bases between. The germline V gene encodes CDR1 LGHNT and CDR2 FRNRAP. This chain's CDR3 is CASGLVPGSTEAFF. The CDR3 DNA reads TGTGCTAGTGGTTTGGTACCAGGGAGCACTGAAGCTTTCTTT.

This chain links TRBV6-5 with TRBJ2-7; 10 nucleotides agree with TRBD2. The ends lost 0 bases at V and 4 bases at J; junction bases unmatched: 6. Germline V gene sequence: CDR1 MNHEY, CDR2 SVGAGI. The CDR3 extends over 16 amino acids. The CDR3 is CASSYSITSGTYEQYF. The CDR3 DNA reads TGTGCCAGCAGTTACTCGATAACTAGCGGGACATACGAGCAGTACTTC.

This clone was seen only once. This chain uses TRBV7-3 with TRBJ2-5; 8 bases fit TRBD2. Trimming removed 6 bases from V and 5 bases from J; junction bases left unmatched: 14. The germline V gene encodes CDR1 SGHTA and CDR2 FQGTGA. The CDR3 length is 16 residues. The CDR3: CASSPFDLAGRETQYF. The CDR3 DNA reads TGTGCCAGCAGTCCTTTCGATTTAGCGGGGAGGGAGACCCAGTACTTC.

This chain connects TRBV28 to TRBJ1-1; D gene ambiguous. Germline loops: CDR1 MDHEN, CDR2 SYDVKM. V shed 3 bases and J shed 4 bases, with 9 bases lying between them. The CDR3 sequence is 13 residues long. The CDR3 is CASSFPLFTEAFF. CDR3 sequence (DNA): TGTGCCAGCAGTTTTCCACTTTTCACTGAAGCTTTCTTT.

The chain has TRBV5-1 and TRBJ1-3, with D possibly being TRBD1 (6 bases). Per the germline V gene, CDR1 is SGHRS and CDR2 is YFSETQ. Trimming took 5 bases from V and 4 from J, leaving 19 bases between them. This CDR3 has 16 residues. DNA of the CDR3: TGCGCCAGCAGTCGCTCTGCAGGGGTTAAGGGAAACACCATATATTTT. It yields the protein CASSRSAGVKGNTIYF.

The V gene is TRBV6-1, the J gene TRBJ2-7, with TRBD1 identical over 11 bases. The CDR3 has 14 residues. V was clipped by 5 bases and J by 3 bases; unmatched bases: 3. Per the germline V gene, CDR1 is MNHNS and CDR2 is SASEGT. DNA for the CDR3: TGTGCCAGCAGTACCGGGACAGGGGGCTACGAGCAGTACTTC. It codes for CASSTGTGGYEQYF.

Of note for this clone: One end of the junction varies from germline; a read error may be responsible. V gene TRBV18 combines with J gene TRBJ1-3; tentative D call: TRBD1 (5 bases). The CDR3 sequence is 15 residues long. Germline lookup yields CDR1 KGHSH and CDR2 LQKENI. The CDR3 here is CASSPPGPSANTFLF. The CDR3 nucleotides read TGTGCCAGCTCACCACCGGGACCCTCCGCAAACACTTTTCTATTT.

The V and J genes are TRBV7-2 and TRBJ2-1; 10 bases are shared with TRBD2. Unmatched junction bases numbered 3, after V lost 2 bases and J lost 5 bases. Germline V gives CDR1 SGHTA, CDR2 FQGNSA. This CDR3 region has 15 residues. The DNA of the CDR3 is TGTGCCAGCAGCTTACTAGCGGGAGTTGACAATGAGCAGTTCTTC. This codes for CASSLLAGVDNEQFF.

Here the CDR3 reads CASRIASGSTDTQYF. The CDR3 region has the DNA TGTGCCAGCAGAATAGCTAGCGGCAGCACAGATACGCAGTATTTT. This chain uses TRBV7-2 with TRBJ2-3; 7 bases agree with TRBD2. The CDR3 covers 15 residues. Germline V gene data show CDR1 as SGHTA and CDR2 as FQGNSA. V was pared by 6 bases and J by 0 bases, with 6 bases of the junction left unmatched.

The chain couples TRBV7-2 to TRBJ2-4; TRBD1 might be the D (6 bases). Per the germline V gene, CDR1 is SGHTA and CDR2 is FQGNSA. CDR3 size: 15 residues. V lost 1 base and J 7 bases, leaving 14 bases between the germline ends. This chain's CDR3 is CASSLDRAGENIQYF. In DNA form, the CDR3 reads TGTGCCAGCAGCTTAGATCGGGCAGGGGAGAACATTCAGTACTTC.

This sequence joins TRBV18 and TRBJ1-1; unclear D gene. Trimming left V 1 base short and J 2 bases short, with 14 bases between. The germline V gene has CDR1 KGHSH and CDR2 LQKENI. The CDR3 length is 16 residues. DNA of the CDR3: TGTGCCAGCTCACCACTCGACGGAGGCCCTAACACTGAAGCTTTCTTT. Translation: CASSPLDGGPNTEAFF. The complete variable domain, with remaining parts taken from reference TRBV18 and TRBJ1-1, reads NAGVMQNPRHLVRRRGQEARLRCSPMKGHSHVYWYRQLPEEGLKFMVYLQKENIIDESGMPKERFSAEFPKEGPSILRIQQVVRGDSAAYFCASSPLDGGPNTEAFFGQGTRLTVV.

The chain recombines TRBV4-1 with TRBJ1-6; 8 bases align to TRBD1. The CDR3 is 19 residues long. V was clipped by 2 bases and J by 4 bases; unmatched bases: 13. CDR1 MGHRA and CDR2 YSYEKL come from the germline V gene. Here the CDR3 DNA reads TGCGCCAGCAGCCAATGGCGGACAGGGAGCGGGTGGTATAATTCACCCCTCCACTTT. This gives the protein CASSQWRTGSGWYNSPLHF.

Written as DNA, the CDR3 is TGTGCCAGTAGTCTCTCGGGCAGAGGGTACGAGCAGTACTTC. Residues: CASSLSGRGYEQYF. This sequence joins TRBV19 and TRBJ2-7, with a tentative D call TRBD2 (5 bases). CDR1 LNHDA and CDR2 SQIVND come from the germline V gene (reference sequence). Trimming left V 5 bases short and J 4 bases short, with 15 bases between. This CDR3 spans 14 amino acids.

Here the CDR3 DNA reads TGTGCCAGCTCACCCCGAGGGGCTGCTAATGAAAAACTGTTTTTT. Encoded protein: CASSPRGAANEKLFF. The V and J genes are TRBV18 and TRBJ1-4; perhaps TRBD1 as D (5 bases). Germline loops: CDR1 KGHSH, CDR2 LQKENI. The CDR3 has 15 amino acids. V shed 3 bases and J shed 3 bases, with 11 bases lying between them.

CDR3 DNA sequence: TGTGCCAGCAGCATAAGAATAGGACAGGGGTATGAAAAACTGTTTTTT. Translating it yields CASSIRIGQGYEKLFF. The J gene is TRBJ1-4, the V gene TRBV27; 9 nucleotides agree with TRBD1. The germline V gene has CDR1 MNHEY and CDR2 SMNVEV (reference sequence). Trimming took 6 bases from V and 6 from J; bases not matched to a gene: 11. The CDR3 consists of 16 residues.

The chain recombines TRBV5-8 with TRBJ1-5; D not certain. Trimming cost V 1 base and J 0 bases, with 8 bases left between them. The CDR3 is 15 residues long. Germline V lookup: CDR1 SGHTS, CDR2 YDEGEE. The CDR3 nucleotides are TGTGCCAGCAGCTTGTACCGAGATAGCAATCAGCCCCAGCATTTT. Translating it yields CASSLYRDSNQPQHF.

The J gene is TRBJ2-1, the V gene TRBV19; D may be TRBD2 (5 bases). Germline V gives CDR1 LNHDA, CDR2 SQIVND (reference sequence). This CDR3 region has 12 residues. The ends were cut back, 9 bases at V and 4 bases at J, with 10 bases in the middle. The chain's CDR3 is CASVGRYNEQFF. As DNA, the CDR3 is TGTGCCAGCGTGGGGAGATACAATGAGCAGTTCTTC.

J is TRBJ2-1 and V is TRBV5-4; possible D gene TRBD1, 6 bases. Germline values: CDR1 SGHNT, CDR2 YYREEE (reference sequence). The V gene lost 3 bases and the J gene lost 8 bases, with 24 bases spanning the gap. There are 17 residues in the CDR3. The CDR3 bases are TGTGCCAGCAGCTCACCACATACAGGGACCCCGCGGGATGAGCAGTTCTTC. Translating gives CASSSPHTGTPRDEQFF. The full variable domain, in which reference TRBV5-4 and TRBJ2-1 provide the parts outside the CDR3, is ETGVTQSPTHLIKTRGQQVTLRCSSQSGHNTVSWYQQALGQGPQFIFQYYREEENGRGNFPPRFSGLQFPNYSSELNVNALELDDSALYLCASSSPHTGTPRDEQFFGPGTRLTVL.

The chain is built from TRBV7-2 and TRBJ1-2; D possibly corresponds to TRBD1 (5 bases). This CDR3 has 14 residues. Per germline, CDR1 SGHTA and CDR2 FQGNSA. V gave up 1 base and J gave up 0 bases, with 6 bases separating them. CDR3: CASSLGDPNYGYTF. In DNA form, the CDR3 reads TGTGCCAGCAGCTTAGGGGACCCTAACTATGGCTACACCTTC.

The chain recombines TRBV18 with TRBJ2-5; TRBD2 matches 9 bases. Losses at the gene ends were 2 bases for V and 0 bases for J; bases not matched to a gene: 1. The germline CDR1 and CDR2 sequences are KGHSH and LQKENI. The CDR3 sequence is 15 residues long. The CDR3 sequence is CASSPRTSDQETQYF. The CDR3 region has the DNA TGTGCCAGCTCACCAAGGACTAGCGACCAAGAGACCCAGTACTTC.